The TCR beta chain under discussion was sequenced for a study of graft-versus-host responses after intestinal transplantation. Germline CDR1 SGHRS, CDR2 YFSETQ. Trimming left V 6 bases short and J 4 bases short, with 10 bases between. The CDR3 has 13 amino acids. TCRdb's copy holds only in-frame clones and misses some; the assay was immunoSEQ multiplex PCR. In the table there are 90,000 to 150,000 clones, 90% to 95% of which are singletons. On this clone itself: Its antigen is currently unknown.

This clonotype was sampled from a human donor who received an intestinal transplant. The chain employs TRBV5-1 and TRBJ2-2, with D maybe TRBD2 (5 bases). The sample here was unstimulated CD4+ T cells sorted from spleen or lymph node cells, taken before intestinal transplant. CDR3 region: CASNEGSTGELFF. The CDR3 DNA reads as TGCGCCAGCAACGAGGGTTCCACCGGGGAGCTGTTTTTT.